One T cell receptor beta chain is described in this entry. Amplified regions were TCR beta CDR3 sequences from RNA transcripts. Carried out on the TCR CDR3, a first-round RT-PCR used the HTBI primer set. A single record per CDR3 protein comes from TCRdb applying MiXCR to the multiplex PCR reads. The sample includes around 540,000 distinct CDR3 sequences, around 45% of them seen just once. This sample was taken from a study of T cells in Graves' hyperthyroidism and ophthalmopathy. The CDR3 sequence is 17 residues long. The V and J ends lost 7 bases and 1 base respectively, with 16 bases between them. CDR1 and CDR2 from the germline V gene are KGHDR and SFDVKD. Graves' hyperthyroidism showing no ophthalmopathy progression within 18 months was considered stable. Among the patients, aged 18 to 65, hyperthyroidism was newly diagnosed and had lasted under 2 months. Lactation, pregnancy, other autoimmune disease or uncontrolled infection led to exclusion of patients.

The rearrangement uses TRBV24-1 and TRBJ2-6, with D perhaps TRBD1 or TRBD2 (5 bases each). Sequencing was done on a sample of peripheral blood or thyroid tissue (not recorded which). This TCR derives from a woman aged 18 to 35 with Graves' hyperthyroidism. The CDR3 here is CATRIGAGESGANVLTF. The CDR3 DNA reads TGTGCCACCAGGATAGGGGCCGGGGAGTCTGGGGCCAACGTCCTGACTTTC.